This T cell receptor beta chain came from a study of cytomegalovirus exposure and HLA in healthy donors (TCRdb year 2017). Concerning the study at large: The 666 repertoires of the first cohort and the 110 or so validation repertoires were produced on the same platform, according to a later analysis. The study aimed to test whether signatures of past pathogen exposure could be identified by cataloging public T cell receptors. A separate validation cohort of roughly 130 different subjects was used in addition to the roughly 670-subject first cohort. High-throughput TCR immunosequencing, statistical association of individual TCRs with disease status, and machine learning were combined to predict cytomegalovirus infection status. Broad study findings and their caveats: The validation cohort had no HLA typing available for a later analysis, so co-occurrence within that cohort was assessed over all 120 or so repertoires. Across donors, most TCR sequences were observed very rarely, whereas some public TCRs were present in many individuals. In both the original and validation cohorts, the classifier was reported to diagnose cytomegalovirus status with high specificity and sensitivity. According to the authors, the approach could potentially be generalized to other disease states and immunological phenotypes. Subsequent analysis determined that TCRs grouped into clusters in the first cohort also showed a tendency toward co-occurrence across the roughly 120 validation repertoires, and approximately 94% of cluster scores exceeded 0. The study listed approximately 150 TCR beta chains as associated with cytomegalovirus. In vitro tests confirmed that a few of the cytomegalovirus-associated TCR beta chains recognize cytomegalovirus antigens.

Library method: the immunoSEQ multiplex PCR assay. The study's own analysis went as follows. A statistical classification framework was developed to diagnose cytomegalovirus status using the catalog of TCR beta chain sequences. Not all clones reach the TCRdb copy of this immuneACCESS table, which keeps in-frame sequences only. Checked studies attribute under half of the gap to unresolved V genes and leave the rest unexplained. Clone size and the V and J calls come from that table; the DNA yielded D and trimming. The sample data list about 400,000 clones, and around 86% of these were observed just once. Roughly 0.82% of the sample belongs to the ten largest clones. The junction carries 9 bases between V and J, which are trimmed by 2 bases and 7 bases respectively. CDR1 SGHRS and CDR2 YFSETQ are derived from the germline V gene. Including cysteine and phenylalanine, the CDR3 has 12 amino acids. Only the CDR3 DNA is retained, 36 bases long and in frame from the first base.

The donors belonged to the validation cohort of around 110 subjects, which was separate from the approximately 700-subject first cohort. Remarks on this clone: What antigen it recognizes has not been identified. Nothing much larger sits one base from this clone, and base qualities are not available. Other DNA sequences within the sample encode an identical CDR3.

The sequenced sample consisted of PBMCs. The chain links TRBV5-1 with TRBJ1-1; a weak D assignment points to TRBD1 (5 bases agree). The sequence was collected from a woman aged 18-30 years in good health and CMV-seronegative. The sequenced DNA: TGCGCCAGCAGCTTTGGACAAAGTGAAGCTTTCTTT. It translates as CASSFGQSEAFF.